This T cell receptor (beta chain) was retrieved from a study of T cells in localized non-small cell lung cancer. Generated by immunoSEQ multiplex PCR, the TCRdb table keeps only in-frame clones and is missing some. The sample has 25,000 to 35,000 clones, 88% seen once. Trimming stripped 2 bases from V and 4 bases from J, with 11 bases between. The CDR3 loop spans 13 amino acids. Germline values: CDR1 GTSNPN, CDR2 SVGIG (reference sequence). The material was peripheral blood, obtained before any cancer treatment. This TCR was recovered from a female donor over 55 with stage III squamous cell lung carcinoma. The rearrangement uses TRBV30 and TRBJ2-5, with a possible D match to TRBD2 (6 bases). CDR3 loop: CAWSRGFGETQYF. The CDR3 DNA sequence: TGTGCCTGGAGTCGGGGGTTCGGAGAGACCCAGTACTTC.